This TCR beta chain originates from a study of T cells and Merkel cell carcinoma outcomes (TCRdb year 2020). Turning to the overall study: In patients with Merkel cell carcinoma, researchers looked at whether the T-cell repertoire of the tumor, along with T-cell density, could predict clinical outcome.

As concerns this clone: The antigen it recognizes is unknown. Per-nucleotide qualities are absent, and no much larger clonotype sits a single base away.

Beyond this particular receptor, the publication reports: The combination of T-cell repertoire features and T-cell density was reported to predict clinical outcomes in patients with Merkel cell carcinoma.

The CDR3 runs 13 residues from the cysteine to the phenylalanine. The DNA shown is the 39-base CDR3, in frame from base 1. V and J are trimmed by 8 bases and 0 bases, and the gene matches miss 1 base of the junction. The germline V gene yields MNHNS for CDR1 and SASEGT for CDR2. The protocol used for the library was the immunoSEQ multiplex PCR assay. TCRdb carries this immuneACCESS record with in-frame sequences only. Its versions omit some clonotypes, under half of them owing to an unresolved V gene in the studies checked, with the rest unexplained. The sample table holds 15,000 to 17,000 clones, of which 81% were seen once. The ten largest account for roughly 10% of the sample. Samples were obtained from patients with Merkel cell carcinoma.

The source material was tumor tissue from Merkel cell carcinoma. The clonotype originates from a human donor with Merkel cell carcinoma. The chain is assembled from TRBV6-1 and TRBJ1-1; a stretch of 9 junction bases matches TRBD1. The CDR3 reads as follows: CASGTGLNTEAFF. In nucleotides, the sequence is TGTGCCAGCGGGACAGGGCTGAACACTGAAGCTTTCTTT.